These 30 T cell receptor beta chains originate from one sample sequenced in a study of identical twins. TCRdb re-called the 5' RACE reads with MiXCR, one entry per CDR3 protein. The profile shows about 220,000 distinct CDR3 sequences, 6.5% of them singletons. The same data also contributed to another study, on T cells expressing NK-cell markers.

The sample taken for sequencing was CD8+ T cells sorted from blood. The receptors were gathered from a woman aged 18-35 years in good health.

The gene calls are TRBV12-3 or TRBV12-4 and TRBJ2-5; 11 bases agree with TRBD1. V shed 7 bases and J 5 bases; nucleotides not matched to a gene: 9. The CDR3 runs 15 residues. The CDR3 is CASITGTGGWETQYF. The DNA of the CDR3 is TGTGCCAGCATCACCGGGACAGGGGGGTGGGAGACCCAGTACTTC.

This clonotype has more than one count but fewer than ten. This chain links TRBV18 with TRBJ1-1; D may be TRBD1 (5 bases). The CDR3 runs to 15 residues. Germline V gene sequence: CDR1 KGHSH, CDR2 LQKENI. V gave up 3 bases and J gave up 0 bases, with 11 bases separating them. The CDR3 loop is CASSPLDRLNTEAFF. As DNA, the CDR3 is TGTGCCAGCTCACCCCTCGACAGACTGAACACTGAAGCTTTCTTT.

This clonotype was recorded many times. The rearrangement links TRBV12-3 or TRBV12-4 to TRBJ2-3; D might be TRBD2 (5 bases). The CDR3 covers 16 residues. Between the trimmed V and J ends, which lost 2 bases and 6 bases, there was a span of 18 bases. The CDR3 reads CASSLMSGQGGDTQYF. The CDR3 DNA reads TGTGCCAGCAGTTTAATGTCCGGGCAAGGCGGGGATACGCAGTATTTT.

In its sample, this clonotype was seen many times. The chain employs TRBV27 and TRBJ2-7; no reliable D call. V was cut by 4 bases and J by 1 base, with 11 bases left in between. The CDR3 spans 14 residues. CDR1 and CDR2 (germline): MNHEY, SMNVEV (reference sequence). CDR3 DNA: TGTGCCAGCAGTTCCACTGTTACGTCCTACGAGCAGTACTTC. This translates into CASSSTVTSYEQYF.

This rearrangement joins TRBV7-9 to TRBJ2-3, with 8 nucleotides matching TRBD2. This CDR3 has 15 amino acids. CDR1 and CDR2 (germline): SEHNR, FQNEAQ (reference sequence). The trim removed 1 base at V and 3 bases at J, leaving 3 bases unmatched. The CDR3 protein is CASSLVAGGTDTQYF. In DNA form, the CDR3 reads TGTGCCAGCAGCTTAGTGGCGGGGGGAACAGATACGCAGTATTTT.

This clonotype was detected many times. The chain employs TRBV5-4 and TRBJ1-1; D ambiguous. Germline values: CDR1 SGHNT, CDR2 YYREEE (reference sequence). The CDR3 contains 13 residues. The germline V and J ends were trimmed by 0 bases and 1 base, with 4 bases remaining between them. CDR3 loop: CASSLARNTEAFF. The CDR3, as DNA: TGTGCCAGCAGCTTGGCCAGGAACACTGAAGCTTTCTTT. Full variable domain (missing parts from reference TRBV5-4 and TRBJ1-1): ETGVTQSPTHLIKTRGQQVTLRCSSQSGHNTVSWYQQALGQGPQFIFQYYREEENGRGNFPPRFSGLQFPNYSSELNVNALELDDSALYLCASSLARNTEAFFGQGTRLTVV.

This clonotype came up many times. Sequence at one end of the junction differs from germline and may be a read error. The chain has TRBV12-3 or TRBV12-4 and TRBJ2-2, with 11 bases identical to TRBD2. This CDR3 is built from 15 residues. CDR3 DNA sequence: TGTGCCAGCAGCTTAGCGGGGGGGCCCACCGGGGAGCTGTTTTTT. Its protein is CASSLAGGPTGELFF.

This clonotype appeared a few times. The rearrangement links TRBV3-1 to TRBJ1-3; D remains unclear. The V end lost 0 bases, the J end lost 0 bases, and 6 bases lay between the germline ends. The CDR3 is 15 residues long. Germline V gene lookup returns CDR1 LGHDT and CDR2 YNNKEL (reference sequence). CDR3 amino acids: CASSQEAYSGNTIYF. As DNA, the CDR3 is TGTGCCAGCAGCCAAGAAGCCTACTCTGGAAACACCATATATTTT.

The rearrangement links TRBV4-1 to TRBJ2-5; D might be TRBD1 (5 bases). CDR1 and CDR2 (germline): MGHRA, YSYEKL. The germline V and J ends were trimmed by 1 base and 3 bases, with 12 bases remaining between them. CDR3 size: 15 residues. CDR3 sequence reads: CASSQVGRMEETQYF. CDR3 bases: TGCGCCAGCAGCCAAGTGGGGCGGATGGAAGAGACCCAGTACTTC.

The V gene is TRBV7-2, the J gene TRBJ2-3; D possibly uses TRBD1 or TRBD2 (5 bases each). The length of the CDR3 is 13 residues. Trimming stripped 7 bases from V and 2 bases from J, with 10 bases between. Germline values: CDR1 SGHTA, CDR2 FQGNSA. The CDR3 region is CASNSGTTDTQYF. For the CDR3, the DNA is TGTGCCAGCAACTCGGGGACCACAGATACGCAGTATTTT.

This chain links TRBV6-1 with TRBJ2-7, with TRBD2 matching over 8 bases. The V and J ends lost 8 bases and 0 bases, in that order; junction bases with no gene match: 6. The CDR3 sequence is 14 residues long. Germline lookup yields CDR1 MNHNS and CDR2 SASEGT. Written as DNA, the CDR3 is TGTGCCAGCGCCCCCAGCGGGAGCTCCTACGAGCAGTACTTC. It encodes CASAPSGSSYEQYF.

CDR3 region: CASSVLAGNEQFF. The CDR3 DNA follows: TGCGCCAGCAGTGTTCTAGCGGGAAATGAGCAGTTCTTC. The rearrangement links TRBV10-2 to TRBJ2-1; TRBD2 matches 9 bases. V shed 4 bases and J 7 bases; nucleotides not matched to a gene: 2. The V gene's germline CDR1 is WSHSY and CDR2 SAAADI. The CDR3 length is 13 residues.

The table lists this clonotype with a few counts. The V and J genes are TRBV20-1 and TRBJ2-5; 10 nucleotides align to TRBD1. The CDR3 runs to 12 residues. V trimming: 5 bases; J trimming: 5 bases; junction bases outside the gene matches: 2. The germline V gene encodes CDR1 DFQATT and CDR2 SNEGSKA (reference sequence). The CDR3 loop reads CSAWGQGETQYF. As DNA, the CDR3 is TGCAGTGCTTGGGGACAGGGGGAGACCCAGTACTTC.

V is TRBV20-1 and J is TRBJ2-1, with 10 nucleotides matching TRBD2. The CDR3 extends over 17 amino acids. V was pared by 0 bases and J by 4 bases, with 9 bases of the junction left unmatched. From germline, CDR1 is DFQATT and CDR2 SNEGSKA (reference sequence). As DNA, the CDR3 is TGCAGTGCTAGAGATCCCCTAGCGGGAGTGAGGTACAATGAGCAGTTCTTC. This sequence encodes CSARDPLAGVRYNEQFF.

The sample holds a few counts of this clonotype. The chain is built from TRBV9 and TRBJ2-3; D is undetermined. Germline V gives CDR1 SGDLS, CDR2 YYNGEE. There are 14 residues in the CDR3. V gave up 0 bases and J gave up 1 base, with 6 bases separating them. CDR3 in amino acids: CASSVDRGTDTQYF. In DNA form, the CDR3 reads TGTGCCAGCAGCGTAGATCGGGGCACAGATACGCAGTATTTT.

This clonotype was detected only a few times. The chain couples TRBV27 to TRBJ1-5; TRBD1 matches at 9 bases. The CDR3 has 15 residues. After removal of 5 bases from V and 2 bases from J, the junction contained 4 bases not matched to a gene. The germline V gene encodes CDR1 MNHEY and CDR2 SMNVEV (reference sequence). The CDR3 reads CASSVDRGGNQPQHF. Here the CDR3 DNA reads TGTGCCAGCAGTGTCGACAGGGGGGGCAATCAGCCCCAGCATTTT.

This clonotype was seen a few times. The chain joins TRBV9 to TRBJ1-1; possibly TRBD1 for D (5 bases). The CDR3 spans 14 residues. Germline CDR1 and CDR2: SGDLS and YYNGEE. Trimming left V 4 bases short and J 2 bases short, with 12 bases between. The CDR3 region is CASSQGGDNTEAFF. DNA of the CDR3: TGTGCCAGCAGCCAGGGAGGGGATAACACTGAAGCTTTCTTT.

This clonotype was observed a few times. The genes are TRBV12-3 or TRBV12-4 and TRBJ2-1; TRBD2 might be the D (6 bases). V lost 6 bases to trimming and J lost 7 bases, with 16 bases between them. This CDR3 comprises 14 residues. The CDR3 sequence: CASSFGGALNEQFF. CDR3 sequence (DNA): TGTGCCAGCAGCTTTGGAGGGGCCTTGAATGAGCAGTTCTTC.

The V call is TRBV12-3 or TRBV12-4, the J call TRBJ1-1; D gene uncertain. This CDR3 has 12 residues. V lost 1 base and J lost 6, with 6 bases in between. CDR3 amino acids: CASSLVRPEAFF. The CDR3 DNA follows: TGTGCCAGCAGTTTAGTACGACCTGAAGCTTTCTTT.

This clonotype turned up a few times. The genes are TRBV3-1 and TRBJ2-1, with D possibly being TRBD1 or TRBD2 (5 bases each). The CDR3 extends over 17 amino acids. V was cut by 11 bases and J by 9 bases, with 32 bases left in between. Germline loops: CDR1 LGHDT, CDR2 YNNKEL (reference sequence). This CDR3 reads CACSQEVAWGPGSEQFF. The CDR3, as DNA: TGTGCCTGCTCCCAAGAGGTAGCTTGGGGACCTGGTAGTGAGCAGTTCTTC.

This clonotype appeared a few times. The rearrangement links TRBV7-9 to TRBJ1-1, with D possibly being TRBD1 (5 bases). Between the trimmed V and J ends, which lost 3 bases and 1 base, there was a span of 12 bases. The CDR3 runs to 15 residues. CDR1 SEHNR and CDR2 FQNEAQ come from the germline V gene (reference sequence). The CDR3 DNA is TGTGCCAGCAGCTTGACAGTTCCATGGAACACTGAAGCTTTCTTT. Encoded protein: CASSLTVPWNTEAFF.

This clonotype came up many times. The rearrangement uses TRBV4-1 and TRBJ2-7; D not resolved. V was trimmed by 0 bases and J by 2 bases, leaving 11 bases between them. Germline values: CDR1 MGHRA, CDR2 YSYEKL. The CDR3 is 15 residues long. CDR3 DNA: TGCGCCAGCAGCCAAGATTTTGGCAGGACCTACGAGCAGTACTTC. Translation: CASSQDFGRTYEQYF.

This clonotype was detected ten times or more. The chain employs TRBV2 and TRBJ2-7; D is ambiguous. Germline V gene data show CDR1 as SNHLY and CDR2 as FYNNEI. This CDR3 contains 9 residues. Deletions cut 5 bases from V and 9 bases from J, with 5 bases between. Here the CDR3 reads CASSPPQYF. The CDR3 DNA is TGTGCCAGCAGTCCTCCGCAGTACTTC.

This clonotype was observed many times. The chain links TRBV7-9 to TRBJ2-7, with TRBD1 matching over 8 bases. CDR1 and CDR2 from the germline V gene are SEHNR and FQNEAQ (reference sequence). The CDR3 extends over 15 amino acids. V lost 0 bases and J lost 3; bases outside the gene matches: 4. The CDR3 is CASSLATGQGYEQYF. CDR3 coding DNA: TGTGCCAGCAGCTTAGCGACAGGACAGGGCTACGAGCAGTACTTC.

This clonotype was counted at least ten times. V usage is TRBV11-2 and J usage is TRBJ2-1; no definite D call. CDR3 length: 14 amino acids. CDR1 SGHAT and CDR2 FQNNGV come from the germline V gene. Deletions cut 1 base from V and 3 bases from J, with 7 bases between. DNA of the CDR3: TGTGCCAGCAGCTTAGTCGCAGTCTACAATGAGCAGTTCTTC. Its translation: CASSLVAVYNEQFF.

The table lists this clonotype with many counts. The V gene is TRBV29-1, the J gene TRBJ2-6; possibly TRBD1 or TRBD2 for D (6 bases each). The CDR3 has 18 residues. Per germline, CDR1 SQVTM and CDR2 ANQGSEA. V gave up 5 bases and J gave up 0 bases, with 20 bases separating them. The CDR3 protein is CSVPGGGGSISGANVLTF. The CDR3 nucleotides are TGCAGCGTTCCTGGAGGAGGGGGTAGCATCTCTGGGGCCAACGTCCTGACTTTC. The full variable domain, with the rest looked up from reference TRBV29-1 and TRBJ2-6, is SAVISQKPSRDICQRGTSLTIQCQVDSQVTMMFWYRQQPGQSLTLIATANQGSEATYESGFVIDKFPISRPNLTFSTLTVSNMSPEDSSIYLCSVPGGGGSISGANVLTFGAGSRLTVL.

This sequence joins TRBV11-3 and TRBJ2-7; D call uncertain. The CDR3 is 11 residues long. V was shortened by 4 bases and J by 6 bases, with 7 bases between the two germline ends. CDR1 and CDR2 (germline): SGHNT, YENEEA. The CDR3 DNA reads TGTGCCAGCAGCTCCCAGGTCGAGCAGTACTTC. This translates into CASSSQVEQYF.

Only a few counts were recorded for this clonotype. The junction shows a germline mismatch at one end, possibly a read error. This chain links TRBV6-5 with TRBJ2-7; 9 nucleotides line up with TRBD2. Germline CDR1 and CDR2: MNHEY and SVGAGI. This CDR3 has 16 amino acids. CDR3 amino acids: CASSSATGTSSNEQYF. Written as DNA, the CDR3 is TGTGCCAGCAGTTCAGCAACCGGGACTAGCTCCAACGAGCAGTACTTC.

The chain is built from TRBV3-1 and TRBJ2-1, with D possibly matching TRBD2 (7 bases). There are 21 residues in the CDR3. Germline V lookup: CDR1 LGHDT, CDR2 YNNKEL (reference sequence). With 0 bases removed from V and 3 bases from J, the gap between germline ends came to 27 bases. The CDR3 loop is CASSQDQLGRGASILYNEQFF. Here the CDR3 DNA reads TGTGCCAGCAGCCAAGATCAATTGGGCCGGGGGGCATCTATACTCTACAATGAGCAGTTCTTC.

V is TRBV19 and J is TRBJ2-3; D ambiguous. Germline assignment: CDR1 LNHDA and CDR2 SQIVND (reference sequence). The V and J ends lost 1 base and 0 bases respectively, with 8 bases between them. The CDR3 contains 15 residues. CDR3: CASSIAEVSTDTQYF. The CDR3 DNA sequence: TGTGCCAGTAGTATAGCTGAAGTGAGCACAGATACGCAGTATTTT.